This T cell receptor (beta chain) was retrieved from a study of identical twins. The CDR3 is made up of 17 amino acids. Germline values: CDR1 ENHRY, CDR2 SYGVKD. TCRdb re-called the 5' RACE reads through MiXCR, storing one row per CDR3 protein. The profile covers about 470,000 distinct CDR3 sequences, with 24% appearing a single time and 2.9% taken by the ten largest. For this clonotype: At one of its ends the junction is not consistent with the germline gene, which may arise from a read error.

The same sample was also studied in work on T cells expressing NK-cell markers. From that study: Four donors showed these clonotypes also leading the CD3+CD56-NKG2C+ fraction.

This TCR derives from a young woman in good health. The source material was CD4+ T cells sorted from blood. The chain joins TRBV10-3 to TRBJ1-1; the match to TRBD1 covers 9 bases. The CDR3 nucleotides read TGTGCCAACAGTGAGGGGACCACAGGGGGCGTGAACACTGAAGCTTTCTTT. It codes for CANSEGTTGGVNTEAFF.